The entry below gives a single TCR beta chain sequence along with its context. What it recognizes is unknown. The data were obtained in a study of graft-versus-host responses after intestinal transplantation. The method was immunoSEQ multiplex PCR; TCRdb's version includes in-frame clones alone and lacks a portion of them. This table has some 140,000 clones, around 90% appearing once. V was trimmed by 3 bases and J by 2 bases, leaving 4 bases between them. Germline CDR1 reads SGHNT; CDR2 reads YENEEA. This CDR3 is built from 12 residues. The study, taken as a whole, reports: Recipient marrow held GvH clones, some first seen in ileum or blood.

The TCR sequence derives from a human donor who received an intestinal transplant. This chain links TRBV11-3 with TRBJ1-1; D uncertain. This specimen was unstimulated CD4+ T cells sorted from spleen or lymph node cells, taken before intestinal transplant. The CDR3 protein is CASSFRNTEAFF. For the CDR3, the DNA is TGTGCCAGCAGCTTTAGAAACACTGAAGCTTTCTTT.